This TCR beta chain was observed in a study of control samples from healthy donors and cancer patients. Germline V gene sequence: CDR1 SGHRS, CDR2 YFSETQ. The V and J ends lost 5 bases and 1 base respectively, with 9 bases between them. This CDR3 comprises 13 residues. Measured with immunoSEQ multiplex PCR; TCRdb has only the in-frame clones, and not every one. This table holds around 85,000 clones, just under 95% found once. This clonotype was sampled from a woman aged 18-29 years in good health. The specimen was blood. This chain uses TRBV5-1 with TRBJ2-5; weak D call: TRBD1 (6 bases). CDR3 nucleotide sequence: TGCGCCAGCAGTGCACAGGGCCAAGAGACCCAGTACTTC. Translated, it gives CASSAQGQETQYF.